Here is one T cell receptor beta chain with its context. The antigen is undetermined. This specimen belongs to a study of metastatic and nonmetastatic thyroid tumors. The germline V gene encodes CDR1 SGHRS and CDR2 YFSETQ. V was clipped by 4 bases and J by 4 bases; unmatched bases: 12. This CDR3 has 16 residues. All patients were untreated before thyroid surgery. Regarding the study as a whole: In blood and tumor, TCR beta diversity was reportedly significantly higher in malignant thyroid tumors than in benign nodules.

Through MiXCR, TCRdb re-clonotyped the PCR reads. The sample consists of 15,000 to 20,000 clones, around a quarter of them appearing once. The sequenced material came from tumor tissue. V is TRBV5-1 and J is TRBJ2-7; TRBD2 matches at 9 bases. This TCR came from a female donor with papillary thyroid cancer or a benign thyroid nodule (not recorded which). Some clones in this sample may be carry-over from other donors' samples. Here the CDR3 reads CASSAQGGGRVYEQYF. CDR3 sequence (DNA): TGCGCCAGCAGCGCCCAGGGTGGCGGGAGGGTATACGAGCAGTACTTC.